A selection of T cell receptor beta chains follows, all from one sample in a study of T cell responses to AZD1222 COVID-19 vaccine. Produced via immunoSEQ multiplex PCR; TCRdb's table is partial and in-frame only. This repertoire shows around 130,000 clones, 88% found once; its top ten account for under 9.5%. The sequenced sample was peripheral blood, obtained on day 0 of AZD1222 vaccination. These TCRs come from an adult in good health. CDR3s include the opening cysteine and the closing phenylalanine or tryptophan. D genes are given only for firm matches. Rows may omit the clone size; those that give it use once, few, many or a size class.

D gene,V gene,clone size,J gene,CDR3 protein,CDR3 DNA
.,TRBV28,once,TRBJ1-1,CASITTTEAFF,TGTGCCAGCATTACGACCACTGAAGCTTTCTTT
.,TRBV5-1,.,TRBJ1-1,CASSEGTVNTEAFF,TGCGCCAGCAGCGAAGGGACGGTGAACACTGAAGCTTTCTTT
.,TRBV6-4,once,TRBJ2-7,CASTVVGHVYEQYF,TGTGCCAGCACTGTGGTAGGACACGTCTACGAGCAGTACTTC
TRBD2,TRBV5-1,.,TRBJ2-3,CASETSGGDTQYF,TGCGCCAGCGAGACTAGCGGGGGGGATACGCAGTATTTT
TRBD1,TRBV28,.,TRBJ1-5,CASNDRGLLSNQPQHF,TGTGCCAGCAATGACAGGGGGCTTCTGAGCAATCAGCCCCAGCATTTT
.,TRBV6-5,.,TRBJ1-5,CASSMQYSNQPQHF,TGTGCCAGCAGCATGCAGTATAGCAATCAGCCCCAGCATTTT
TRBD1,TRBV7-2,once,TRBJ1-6,CASSWDRGNSPLHF,TGTGCCAGCAGCTGGGACAGGGGTAATTCACCCCTCCACTTT
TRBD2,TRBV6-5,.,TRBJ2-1,CASSSSPSGVWNEQFF,TGTGCCAGCAGTTCTTCTCCTAGCGGTGTTTGGAATGAGCAGTTCTTC
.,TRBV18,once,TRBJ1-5,CASSPLGHGVNQPQHF,TGTGCCAGCTCACCACTAGGTCACGGCGTCAATCAGCCCCAGCATTTT
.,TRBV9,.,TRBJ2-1,CASSVALVNEQFF,TGTGCCAGCAGCGTGGCCTTAGTCAATGAGCAGTTCTTC
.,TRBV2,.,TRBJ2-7,CASRRDGSSYEQYF,TGTGCCAGCCGCCGGGACGGGAGCTCCTACGAGCAGTACTTC
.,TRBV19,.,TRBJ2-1,CASSTGGYNEQFF,TGTGCCAGTAGTACAGGAGGGTACAATGAGCAGTTCTTC
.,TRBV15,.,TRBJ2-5,CATSREGMYQETQYF,TGTGCCACCAGCAGAGAGGGGATGTACCAAGAGACCCAGTACTTC
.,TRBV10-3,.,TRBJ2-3,CAITRTPEGTDTQYF,TGTGCCATCACTCGGACTCCCGAAGGCACAGATACGCAGTATTTT
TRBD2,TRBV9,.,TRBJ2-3,CARRDRGGGMDTQYF,TGTGCCCGCCGCGACCGGGGCGGGGGGATGGATACGCAGTATTTT
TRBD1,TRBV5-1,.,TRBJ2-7,CASSKPGQGVHEQYF,TGCGCCAGCAGCAAACCCGGACAGGGAGTCCACGAGCAGTACTTC
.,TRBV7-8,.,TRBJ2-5,CASSLASETQYF,TGTGCCAGCAGCTTAGCGTCGGAGACCCAGTACTTC
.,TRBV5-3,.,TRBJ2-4,CARSCRGPQKGKNIQYF,TGTGCCAGAAGCTGCAGGGGACCTCAAAAAGGCAAAAACATTCAGTACTTC
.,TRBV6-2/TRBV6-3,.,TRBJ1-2,CASSFGPNYGYTF,TGTGCCAGCAGCTTCGGTCCTAACTATGGCTACACCTTC
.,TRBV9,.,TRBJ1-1,CASSRAGGEAFF,TGTGCCAGCAGCCGAGCCGGGGGAGAAGCTTTCTTT
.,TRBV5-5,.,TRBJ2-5,CASSFGPATQETQYF,TGTGCCAGCAGCTTCGGACCGGCCACCCAAGAGACCCAGTACTTC